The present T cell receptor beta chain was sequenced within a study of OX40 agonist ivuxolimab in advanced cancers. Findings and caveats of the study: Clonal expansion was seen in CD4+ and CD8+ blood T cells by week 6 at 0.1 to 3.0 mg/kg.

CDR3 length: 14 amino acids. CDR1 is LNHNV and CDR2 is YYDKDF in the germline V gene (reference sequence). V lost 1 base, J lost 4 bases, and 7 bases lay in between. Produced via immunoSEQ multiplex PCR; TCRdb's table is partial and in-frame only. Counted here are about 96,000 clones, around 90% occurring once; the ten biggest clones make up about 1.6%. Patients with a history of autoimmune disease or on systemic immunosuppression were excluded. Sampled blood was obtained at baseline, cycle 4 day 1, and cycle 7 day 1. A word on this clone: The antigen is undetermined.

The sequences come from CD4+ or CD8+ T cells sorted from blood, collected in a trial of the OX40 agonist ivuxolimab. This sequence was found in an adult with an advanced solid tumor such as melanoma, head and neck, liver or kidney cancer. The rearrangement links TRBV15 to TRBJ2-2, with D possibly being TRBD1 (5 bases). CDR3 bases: TGTGCCACCAGCAGAGTTAGGGGCACCGGGGAGCTGTTTTTT. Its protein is CATSRVRGTGELFF.